The 6 T cell receptor beta chains reported below all come from one sample, sequenced in a study of shared clonotypes between healthy human individuals. Libraries were prepared by immunoSEQ multiplex PCR; TCRdb keeps only in-frame clonotypes and omits some of them. Seen here are roughly 110,000 clones, under 70% observed once, and the top ten hold roughly a quarter. The specimen sequenced was memory CD8+ T cells sorted from blood. As to subset: CD45RO+ cells pooled with CCR7-negative TemRA cells. The origin of the receptors is a woman between 25 and 40 years old in good health.

J is TRBJ2-1 and V is TRBV5-6, with D tentatively TRBD2 (5 bases). Germline CDR1 reads SGHDT; CDR2 reads YYEEEE. V shed 4 bases and J shed 0 bases, with 14 bases lying between them. The CDR3 contains 16 residues. Written as DNA, the CDR3 is TGTGCCAGCAGCCAAGGAGGCGGAAACTCCTACAATGAGCAGTTCTTC. Its translation is CASSQGGGNSYNEQFF.

This clone was seen more than once but under ten times. The chain recombines TRBV10-2 with TRBJ1-1, with 9 nucleotides matching TRBD1. V lost 8 bases, J lost 1 base, and 2 bases stayed unmatched. Germline V gene lookup returns CDR1 WSHSY and CDR2 SAAADI. The CDR3 loop spans 13 amino acids. CDR3 in amino acids: CASGDRENTEAFF. In DNA, the CDR3 is TGCGCCAGCGGGGACAGGGAGAACACTGAAGCTTTCTTT.

This clone showed up just a few times. The chain uses TRBV15 and TRBJ2-3; 7 bases are a match to TRBD2. This CDR3 has 15 amino acids. Germline V CDR1 and CDR2: LNHNV, YYDKDF (reference sequence). Unmatched junction bases numbered 6, after V lost 4 bases and J lost 2 bases. As DNA, the CDR3 is TGTGCCACCAGCATGGGGGGGGGTACCACAGATACGCAGTATTTT. Amino acid sequence: CATSMGGGTTDTQYF.

This clone was picked up one time. The chain combines TRBV5-6 with TRBJ2-1, with D perhaps TRBD2 (5 bases). This CDR3 is built from 16 residues. Trimming shortened V by 4 bases and J by 4 bases, and 18 bases separated the two germline ends. Germline-derived CDR1 and CDR2 are SGHDT and YYEEEE. The CDR3 loop reads CASSRRGGGPYNEQFF. Written as DNA, the CDR3 is TGTGCCAGCAGCCGACGCGGAGGCGGCCCATACAATGAGCAGTTCTTC.

V and J are TRBV7-9 and TRBJ2-7; D not resolved. This CDR3 contains 14 residues. Germline V gene lookup returns CDR1 SEHNR and CDR2 FQNEAQ (reference sequence). With 2 bases removed from V and 0 bases from J, the gap between germline ends came to 8 bases. CDR3 protein: CASSLPYSSYEQYF. The CDR3 DNA is TGTGCCAGCAGCTTACCATACAGCTCCTACGAGCAGTACTTC.

This clone has a handful of counts. The chain combines TRBV4-1 with TRBJ2-1; D is uncertain. The V and J ends lost 3 bases and 0 bases respectively, with 9 bases between them. Germline V CDR1 and CDR2: MGHRA, YSYEKL. The CDR3 length is 15 residues. In DNA, the CDR3 is TGCGCCAGCAGCCAGACGGTGAGCTCCTACAATGAGCAGTTCTTC. Amino acids: CASSQTVSSYNEQFF.